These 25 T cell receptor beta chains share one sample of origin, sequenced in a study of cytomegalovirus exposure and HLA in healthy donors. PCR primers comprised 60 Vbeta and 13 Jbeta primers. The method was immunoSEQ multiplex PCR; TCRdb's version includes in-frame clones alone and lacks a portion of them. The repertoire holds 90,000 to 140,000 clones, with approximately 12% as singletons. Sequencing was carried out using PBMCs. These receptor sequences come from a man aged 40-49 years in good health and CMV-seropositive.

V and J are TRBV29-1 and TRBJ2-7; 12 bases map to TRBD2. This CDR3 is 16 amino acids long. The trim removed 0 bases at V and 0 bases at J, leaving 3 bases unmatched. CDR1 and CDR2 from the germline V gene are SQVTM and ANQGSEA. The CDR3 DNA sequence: TGCAGCGTTGAAGATTCGACTAGCGGGAGCTCCTACGAGCAGTACTTC. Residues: CSVEDSTSGSSYEQYF.

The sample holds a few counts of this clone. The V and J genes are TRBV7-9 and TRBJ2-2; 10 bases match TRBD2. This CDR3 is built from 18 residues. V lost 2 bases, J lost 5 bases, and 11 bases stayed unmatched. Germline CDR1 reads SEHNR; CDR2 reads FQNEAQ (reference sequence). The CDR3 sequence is CASSLKVRLAGVTGELFF. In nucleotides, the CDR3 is TGTGCCAGCAGCTTAAAAGTGCGCCTAGCGGGAGTAACCGGGGAGCTGTTTTTT.

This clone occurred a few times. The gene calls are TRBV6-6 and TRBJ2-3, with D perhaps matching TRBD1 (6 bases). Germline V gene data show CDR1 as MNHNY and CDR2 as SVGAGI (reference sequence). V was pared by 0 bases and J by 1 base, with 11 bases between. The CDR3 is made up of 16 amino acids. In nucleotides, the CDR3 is TGTGCCAGCAGTTACTCGGTAGACAGGCGCACAGATACGCAGTATTTT. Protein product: CASSYSVDRRTDTQYF.

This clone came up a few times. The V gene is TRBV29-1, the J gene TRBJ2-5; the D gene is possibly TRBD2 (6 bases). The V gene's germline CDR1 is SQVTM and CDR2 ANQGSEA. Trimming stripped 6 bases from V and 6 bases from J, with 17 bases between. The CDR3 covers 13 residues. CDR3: CSVAGSAGQTQYF. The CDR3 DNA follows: TGCAGCGTCGCGGGGTCAGCGGGCCAGACCCAGTACTTC.

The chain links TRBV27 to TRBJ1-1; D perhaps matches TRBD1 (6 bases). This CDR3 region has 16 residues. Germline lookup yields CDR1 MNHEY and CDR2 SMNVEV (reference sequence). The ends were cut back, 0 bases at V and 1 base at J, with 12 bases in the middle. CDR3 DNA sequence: TGTGCCAGCAGTTTATCGGCAGGGGCGTCGAACACTGAAGCTTTCTTT. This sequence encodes CASSLSAGASNTEAFF.

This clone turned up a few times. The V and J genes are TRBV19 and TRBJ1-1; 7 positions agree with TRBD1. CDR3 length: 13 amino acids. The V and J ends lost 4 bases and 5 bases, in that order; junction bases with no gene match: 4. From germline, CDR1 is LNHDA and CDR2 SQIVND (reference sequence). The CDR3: CASSTDRETEAFF. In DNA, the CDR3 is TGTGCCAGTAGTACCGACAGGGAAACTGAAGCTTTCTTT. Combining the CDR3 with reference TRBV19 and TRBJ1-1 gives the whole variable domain DGGITQSPKYLFRKEGQNVTLSCEQNLNHDAMYWYRQDPGQGLRLIYYSQIVNDFQKGDIAEGYSVSREKKESFPLTVTSAQKNPTAFYLCASSTDRETEAFFGQGTRLTVV.

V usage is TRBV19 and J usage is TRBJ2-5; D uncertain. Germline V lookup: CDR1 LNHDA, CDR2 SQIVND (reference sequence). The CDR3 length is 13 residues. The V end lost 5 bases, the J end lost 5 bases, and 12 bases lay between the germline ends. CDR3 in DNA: TGTGCCAGTAGTTCTATGCCCGGGGAGACCCAGTACTTC. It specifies CASSSMPGETQYF.

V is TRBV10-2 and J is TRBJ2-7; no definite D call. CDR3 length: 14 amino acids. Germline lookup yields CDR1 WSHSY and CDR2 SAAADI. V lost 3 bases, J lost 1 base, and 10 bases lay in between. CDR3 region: CASSDVVVSYEQYF. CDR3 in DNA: TGCGCCAGCAGTGACGTGGTAGTGTCCTACGAGCAGTACTTC.

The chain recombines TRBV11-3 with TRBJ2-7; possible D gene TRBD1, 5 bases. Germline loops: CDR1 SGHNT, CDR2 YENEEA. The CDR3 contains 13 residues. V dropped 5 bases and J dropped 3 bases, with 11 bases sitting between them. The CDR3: CASSLKDNYEQYF. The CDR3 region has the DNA TGTGCCAGCAGCCTAAAGGACAACTACGAGCAGTACTTC.

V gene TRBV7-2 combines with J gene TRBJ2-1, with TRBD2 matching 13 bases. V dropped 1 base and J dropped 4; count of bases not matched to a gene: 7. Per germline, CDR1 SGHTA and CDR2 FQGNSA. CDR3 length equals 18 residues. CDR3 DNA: TGTGCCAGCAGCTTAGGCCCGCGACTAGCGGGGGGATACAATGAGCAGTTCTTC. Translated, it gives CASSLGPRLAGGYNEQFF.

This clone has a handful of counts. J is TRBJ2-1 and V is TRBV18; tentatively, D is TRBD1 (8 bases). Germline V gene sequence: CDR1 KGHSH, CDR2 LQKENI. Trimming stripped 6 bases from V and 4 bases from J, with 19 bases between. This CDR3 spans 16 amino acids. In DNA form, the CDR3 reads TGTGCCAGCTCTCCGGGGGGTACAGGGGGATACAATGAGCAGTTCTTC. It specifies CASSPGGTGGYNEQFF. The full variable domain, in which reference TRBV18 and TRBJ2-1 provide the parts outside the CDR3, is NAGVMQNPRHLVRRRGQEARLRCSPMKGHSHVYWYRQLPEEGLKFMVYLQKENIIDESGMPKERFSAEFPKEGPSILRIQQVVRGDSAAYFCASSPGGTGGYNEQFFGPGTRLTVL.

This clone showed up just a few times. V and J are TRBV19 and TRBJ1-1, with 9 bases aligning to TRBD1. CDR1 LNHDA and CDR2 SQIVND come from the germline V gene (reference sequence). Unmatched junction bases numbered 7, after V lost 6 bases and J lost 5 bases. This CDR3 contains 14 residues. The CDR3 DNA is TGTGCCAGTAGAGGACAGGGGATGGGGACTGAAGCTTTCTTT. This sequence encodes CASRGQGMGTEAFF.

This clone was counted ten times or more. The CDR3 protein is CASSTDSGELFF. For the CDR3, the DNA is TGTGCCAGCAGTACGGACAGCGGGGAGCTGTTTTTT. This chain uses TRBV6-5 with TRBJ2-2; the D gene is possibly TRBD1 (6 bases). With 5 bases removed from V and 7 bases from J, the gap between germline ends came to 8 bases. Germline V gene lookup returns CDR1 MNHEY and CDR2 SVGAGI. The CDR3 spans 12 residues.

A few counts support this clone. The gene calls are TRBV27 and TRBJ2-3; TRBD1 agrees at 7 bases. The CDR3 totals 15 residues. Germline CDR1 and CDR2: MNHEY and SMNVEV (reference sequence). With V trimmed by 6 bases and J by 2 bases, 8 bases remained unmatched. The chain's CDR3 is CASRGQHMTTDTQYF. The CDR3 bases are TGTGCCAGCAGGGGACAGCACATGACCACAGATACGCAGTATTTT.

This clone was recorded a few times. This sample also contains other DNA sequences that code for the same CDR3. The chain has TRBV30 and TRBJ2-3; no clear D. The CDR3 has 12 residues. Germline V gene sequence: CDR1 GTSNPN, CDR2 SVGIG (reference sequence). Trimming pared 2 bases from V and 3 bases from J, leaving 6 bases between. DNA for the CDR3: TGTGCCTGGAGTATCCAAACAGATACGCAGTATTTT. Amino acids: CAWSIQTDTQYF. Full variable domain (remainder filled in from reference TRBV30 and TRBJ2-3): SQTIHQWPATLVQPVGSPLSLECTVEGTSNPNLYWYRQAAGRGLQLLFYSVGIGQISSEVPQNLSASRPQDRQFILSSKKLLLSDSGFYLCAWSIQTDTQYFGPGTRLTVL.

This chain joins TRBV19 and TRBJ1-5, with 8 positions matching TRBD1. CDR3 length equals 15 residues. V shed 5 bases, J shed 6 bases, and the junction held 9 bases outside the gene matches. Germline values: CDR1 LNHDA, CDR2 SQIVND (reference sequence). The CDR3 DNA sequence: TGTGCCAGTAGTGCCTCCGGACAGGGCTTTCAGCCCCAGCATTTT. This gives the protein CASSASGQGFQPQHF.

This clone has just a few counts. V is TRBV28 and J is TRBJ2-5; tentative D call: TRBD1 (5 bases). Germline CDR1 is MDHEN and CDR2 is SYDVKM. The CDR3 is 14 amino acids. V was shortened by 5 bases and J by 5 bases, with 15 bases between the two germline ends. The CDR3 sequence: CASSRGQNRETQYF. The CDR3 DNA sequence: TGTGCCAGCAGTCGAGGACAAAATAGGGAGACCCAGTACTTC. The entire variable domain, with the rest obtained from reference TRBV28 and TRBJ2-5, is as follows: DVKVTQSSRYLVKRTGEKVFLECVQDMDHENMFWYRQDPGLGLRLIYFSYDVKMKEKGDIPEGYSVSREKKERFSLILESASTNQTSMYLCASSRGQNRETQYFGPGTRLLVL.

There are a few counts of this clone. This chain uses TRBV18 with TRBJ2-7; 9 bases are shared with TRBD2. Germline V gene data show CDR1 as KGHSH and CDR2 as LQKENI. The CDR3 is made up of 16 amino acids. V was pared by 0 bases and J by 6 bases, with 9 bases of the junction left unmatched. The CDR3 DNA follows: TGTGCCAGCTCACCACCGATGGCTAGCGGGGAAGGCGAGCAGTACTTC. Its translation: CASSPPMASGEGEQYF.

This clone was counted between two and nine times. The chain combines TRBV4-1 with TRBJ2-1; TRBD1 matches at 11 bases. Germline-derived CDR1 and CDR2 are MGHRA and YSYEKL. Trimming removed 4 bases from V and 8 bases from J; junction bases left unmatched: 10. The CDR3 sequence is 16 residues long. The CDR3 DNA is TGCGCCAGCAGCCCTCGTCGGGACAGGGGGAGCGATGAGCAGTTCTTC. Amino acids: CASSPRRDRGSDEQFF.

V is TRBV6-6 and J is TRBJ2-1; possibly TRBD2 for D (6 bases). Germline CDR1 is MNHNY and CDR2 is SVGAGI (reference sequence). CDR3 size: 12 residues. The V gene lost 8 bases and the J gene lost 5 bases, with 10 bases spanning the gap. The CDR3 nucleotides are TGTGCCAGCGCAAAGCGGGACAATGAGCAGTTCTTC. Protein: CASAKRDNEQFF.

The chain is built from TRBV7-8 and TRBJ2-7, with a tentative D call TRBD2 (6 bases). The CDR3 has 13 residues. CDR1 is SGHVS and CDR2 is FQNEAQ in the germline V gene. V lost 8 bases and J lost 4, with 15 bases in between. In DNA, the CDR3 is TGTGCCAGCTCGCGTCTAGCGTCTTACGAGCAGTACTTC. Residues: CASSRLASYEQYF.

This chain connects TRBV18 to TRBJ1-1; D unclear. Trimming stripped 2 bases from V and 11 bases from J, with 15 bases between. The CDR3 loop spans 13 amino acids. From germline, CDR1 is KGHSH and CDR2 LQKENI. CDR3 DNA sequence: TGTGCCAGCTCACCAGACCTAGCGGATTCGGCTTTCTTT. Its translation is CASSPDLADSAFF.

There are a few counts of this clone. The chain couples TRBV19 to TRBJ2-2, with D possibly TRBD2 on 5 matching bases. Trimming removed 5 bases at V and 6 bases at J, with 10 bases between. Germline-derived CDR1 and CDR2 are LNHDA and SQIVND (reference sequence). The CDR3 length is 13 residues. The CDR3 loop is CASSLGVPGELFF. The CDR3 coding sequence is TGTGCCAGTAGTCTCGGGGTTCCCGGGGAGCTGTTTTTT.

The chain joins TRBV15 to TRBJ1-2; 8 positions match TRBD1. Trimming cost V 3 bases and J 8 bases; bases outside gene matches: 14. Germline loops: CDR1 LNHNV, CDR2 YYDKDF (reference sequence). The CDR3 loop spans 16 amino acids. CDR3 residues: CATSSLQGGRVFGYTF. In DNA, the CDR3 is TGTGCCACCAGCAGTTTACAGGGGGGTCGCGTCTTCGGCTACACCTTC. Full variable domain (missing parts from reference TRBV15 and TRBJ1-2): DAMVIQNPRYQVTQFGKPVTLSCSQTLNHNVMYWYQQKSSQAPKLLFHYYDKDFNNEADTPDNFQSRRPNTSFCFLDIRSPGLGDTAMYLCATSSLQGGRVFGYTFGSGTRLTVV.

The CDR3 region is CASSLLPLTNSNQPQHF. CDR3 DNA sequence: TGTGCCAGCAGTTTATTGCCGTTGACTAATAGCAATCAGCCCCAGCATTTT. The chain is built from TRBV27 and TRBJ1-5; D ambiguous. V gave up 1 base and J gave up 0 bases, with 13 bases separating them. This CDR3 is built from 17 residues. CDR1 and CDR2 from the germline V gene are MNHEY and SMNVEV (reference sequence).